A single sample gave rise to the 18 T cell receptor beta chains below, sequenced in a study of cytomegalovirus exposure and HLA in healthy donors. The PCR had 60 Vbeta and 13 Jbeta primers. Measured with immunoSEQ multiplex PCR; TCRdb has only the in-frame clones, and not every one. The repertoire holds about 160,000 clones, around 79% seen once, with around 2.5% in the top ten. The material sequenced was PBMCs. The source of these receptors is a female donor in good health and CMV-seronegative.

The chain employs TRBV6-5 and TRBJ2-7; 11 bases fit TRBD1. This CDR3 region has 15 residues. Germline assignment: CDR1 MNHEY and CDR2 SVGAGI. Trimming took 6 bases from V and 3 from J; bases not matched to a gene: 7. The CDR3 sequence is CASSGPGQGVYEQYF. The CDR3 bases are TGTGCCAGCAGCGGACCGGGACAGGGGGTCTACGAGCAGTACTTC.

The chain is built from TRBV5-1 and TRBJ2-2; D is unresolved. In germline, CDR1 is SGHRS, CDR2 YFSETQ. Trimming took 3 bases from V and 1 from J, leaving 7 bases between them. This CDR3 comprises 14 residues. CDR3 bases: TGCGCCAGCAGCTCTGACTTGAACACCGGGGAGCTGTTTTTT. It translates to CASSSDLNTGELFF.

V usage is TRBV6-5 and J usage is TRBJ2-7; 9 nucleotides agree with TRBD1. CDR3 length: 14 amino acids. Germline values: CDR1 MNHEY, CDR2 SVGAGI. Trimming took 4 bases from V and 4 from J; bases not matched to a gene: 5. This CDR3 reads CASSSGQGWYEQYF. Written as DNA, the CDR3 is TGTGCCAGCAGTTCGGGACAGGGATGGTACGAGCAGTACTTC.

This clone was seen only once. The rearrangement links TRBV5-5 to TRBJ2-6; TRBD2 aligns across 14 bases. CDR1 is SGHKS and CDR2 is YYEKEE in the germline V gene (reference sequence). After removal of 4 bases from V and 0 bases from J, the junction contained 6 bases not matched to a gene. The CDR3 is 19 amino acids. The CDR3, as DNA: TGTGCCAGCAGCCCTCGGACTAGCGGGGGGCTCTCTGGGGCCAACGTCCTGACTTTC. Translating it yields CASSPRTSGGLSGANVLTF.

The V gene is TRBV6-4, the J gene TRBJ1-2; 8 bases map to TRBD1. V shed 6 bases and J 8 bases; nucleotides not matched to a gene: 8. The CDR3 runs to 13 residues. Germline lookup yields CDR1 MRHNA and CDR2 SNTAGT. The CDR3 is CASSPDRAKGYTF. The DNA of the CDR3 is TGTGCCAGCAGCCCGGACAGGGCGAAGGGCTACACCTTC.

This chain uses TRBV19 with TRBJ1-1, with D possibly TRBD1 on 6 matching bases. The CDR3 contains 16 residues. With 9 bases removed from V and 1 base from J, the gap between germline ends came to 21 bases. Germline CDR1 reads LNHDA; CDR2 reads SQIVND (reference sequence). In DNA form, the CDR3 reads TGTGCCAGCCTGACAGGTCGAGCGAGGTCGAACACTGAAGCTTTCTTT. Translation gives CASLTGRARSNTEAFF.

This clone turned up a few times. The rearrangement uses TRBV2 and TRBJ1-4; 7 positions agree with TRBD1. Per the germline V gene, CDR1 is SNHLY and CDR2 is FYNNEI. The V gene end was trimmed by 8 bases and the J gene end by 7 bases; junction bases not matched to a gene: 4. The CDR3 extends over 12 amino acids. CDR3 DNA: TGTGCCAGCGGGCAGGGGGGTGAAAAACTGTTTTTT. Translated: CASGQGGEKLFF. Full variable domain (outside the CDR3, taken from reference TRBV2 and TRBJ1-4): EPEVTQTPSHQVTQMGQEVILRCVPISNHLYFYWYRQILGQKVEFLVSFYNNEISEKSEIFDDQFSVERPDGSNFTLKIRSTKLEDSAMYFCASGQGGEKLFFGSGTQLSVL.

The rearrangement uses TRBV4-1 and TRBJ2-3; TRBD2 matches at 8 bases. V trimming: 0 bases; J trimming: 9 bases; junction bases outside the gene matches: 14. The CDR3 is made up of 17 amino acids. The germline V gene has CDR1 MGHRA and CDR2 YSYEKL. The CDR3 DNA reads TGCGCCAGCAGCCAAGAGCCGGGCGGGAGGTTAGGGGACACGCAGTATTTT. This encodes CASSQEPGGRLGDTQYF.

The V call is TRBV6-5, the J call TRBJ1-2; weak D call: TRBD1 (6 bases). The CDR3 runs to 13 residues. Germline lookup yields CDR1 MNHEY and CDR2 SVGAGI. V lost 2 bases and J lost 7, with 11 bases in between. The CDR3 nucleotides are TGTGCCAGCAGTTACATGCAGGGGACTGGCTACACCTTC. It encodes CASSYMQGTGYTF.

The V call is TRBV19, the J call TRBJ1-1; a possible D gene is TRBD1 (6 bases). V was pared by 5 bases and J by 2 bases, with 12 bases between. This CDR3 has 14 amino acids. Germline CDR1 reads LNHDA; CDR2 reads SQIVND (reference sequence). The CDR3 loop is CASSLAGANTEAFF. For the CDR3, the DNA is TGTGCCAGTAGTCTCGCAGGGGCTAACACTGAAGCTTTCTTT. Complete variable domain (other parts from reference TRBV19 and TRBJ1-1): DGGITQSPKYLFRKEGQNVTLSCEQNLNHDAMYWYRQDPGQGLRLIYYSQIVNDFQKGDIAEGYSVSREKKESFPLTVTSAQKNPTAFYLCASSLAGANTEAFFGQGTRLTVV.

The chain has TRBV18 and TRBJ2-2; perhaps TRBD1 as D (6 bases). From germline, CDR1 is KGHSH and CDR2 LQKENI. The CDR3 loop spans 16 amino acids. V dropped 1 base and J dropped 0 bases, with 9 bases sitting between them. The CDR3: CASSPRGPANTGELFF. CDR3 nucleotides: TGTGCCAGCTCACCACGGGGGCCCGCGAACACCGGGGAGCTGTTTTTT.

J is TRBJ2-7 and V is TRBV4-2; TRBD2 aligns across 8 bases. The CDR3 length is 14 residues. Germline assignment: CDR1 LGHNA and CDR2 YNFKEQ. The J segment lost 0 bases and the V segment lost 8 bases, leaving 6 bases of the junction unmatched. CDR3 nucleotide sequence: TGTGCCAGCTCTCCGGGACTAGGCTCCTACGAGCAGTACTTC. This sequence encodes CASSPGLGSYEQYF.

The V gene is TRBV28, the J gene TRBJ2-5, with D possibly being TRBD1 (6 bases). Germline V gene lookup returns CDR1 MDHEN and CDR2 SYDVKM. Trimming took 4 bases from V and 4 from J, leaving 16 bases between them. This CDR3 is 15 amino acids long. The CDR3 nucleotides are TGTGCCAGCAGTTCCCCAACGGCAGGGGCAGAGACCCAGTACTTC. It is translated as CASSSPTAGAETQYF.

A word on this clone: Germline is not matched at one junction end, which may reflect a read error. J is TRBJ2-7 and V is TRBV13, with D tentatively TRBD1 (5 bases). CDR3 length: 11 residues. The germline CDR1 and CDR2 sequences are PRHDT and FYEKMQ (reference sequence). The CDR3 DNA reads TGTGCCAGCAGCTTAGTTGGGGCTCGATTCTTC. Amino acids: CASSLVGARFF.

The rearrangement uses TRBV7-2 and TRBJ2-7, with 8 bases that match TRBD2. The CDR3 sequence is 15 residues long. Trimming removed 4 bases from V and 6 bases from J; junction bases left unmatched: 11. Germline CDR1 SGHTA, CDR2 FQGNSA. CDR3 region: CASSSIVAGLSEQYF. The CDR3 DNA is TGTGCCAGCAGCTCAATCGTAGCGGGACTATCCGAGCAGTACTTC. Complete variable domain (other parts from reference TRBV7-2 and TRBJ2-7): GAGVSQSPSNKVTEKGKDVELRCDPISGHTALYWYRQSLGQGLEFLIYFQGNSAPDKSGLPSDRFSAERTGGSVSTLTIQRTQQEDSAVYLCASSSIVAGLSEQYFGPGTRLTVT.

The chain carries TRBV30 and TRBJ1-5; 10 bases align to TRBD1. After removal of 3 bases from V and 9 bases from J, the junction contained 8 bases not matched to a gene. From germline, CDR1 is GTSNPN and CDR2 SVGIG (reference sequence). This CDR3 contains 14 residues. CDR3 DNA: TGTGCCTGGAGCGAGGACAGGGGGAGAGGGCCCCAGCATTTT. Residues: CAWSEDRGRGPQHF.

The J gene is TRBJ2-6, the V gene TRBV6-4, with D maybe TRBD1 (5 bases). This CDR3 is 15 amino acids long. The germline V gene has CDR1 MRHNA and CDR2 SNTAGT. The V end was cut by 3 bases, the J end by 0 bases, with 6 bases between. Here the CDR3 reads CASSEDSSGANVLTF. The CDR3 DNA reads TGTGCCAGCAGTGAAGACAGCTCTGGGGCCAACGTCCTGACTTTC.

The rearrangement links TRBV29-1 to TRBJ1-1; maybe TRBD1 (6 bases). The V gene lost 7 bases and the J gene lost 4 bases, with 13 bases spanning the gap. CDR3 length equals 12 residues. In germline, CDR1 is SQVTM, CDR2 ANQGSEA. This CDR3 reads CSAGHGVTEAFF. CDR3 in DNA: TGCAGCGCGGGACATGGGGTCACTGAAGCTTTCTTT.